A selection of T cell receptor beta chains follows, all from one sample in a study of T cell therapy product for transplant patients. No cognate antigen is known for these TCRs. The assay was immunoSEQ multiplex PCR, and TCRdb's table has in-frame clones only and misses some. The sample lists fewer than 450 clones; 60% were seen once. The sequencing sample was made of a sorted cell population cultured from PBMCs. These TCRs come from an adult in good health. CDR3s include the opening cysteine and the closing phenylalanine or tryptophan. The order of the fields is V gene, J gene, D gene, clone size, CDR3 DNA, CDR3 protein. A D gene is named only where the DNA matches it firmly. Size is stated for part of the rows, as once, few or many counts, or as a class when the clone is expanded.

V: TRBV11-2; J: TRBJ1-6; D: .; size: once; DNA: TGTGCCAGCAGCTTAGTCGGGTCAATTTATAATTCACCCCTCCACTTT; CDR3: CASSLVGSIYNSPLHF
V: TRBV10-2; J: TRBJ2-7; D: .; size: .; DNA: TGCGCCAGCAGTTTTCACAGAGACTCCTACGAGCAGTACTTC; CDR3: CASSFHRDSYEQYF
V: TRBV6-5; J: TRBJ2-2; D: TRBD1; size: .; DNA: TGTGCCAGCAGGTTCCGGGACAGGAGTTCCGGGGAGCTGTTTTTT; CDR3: CASRFRDRSSGELFF
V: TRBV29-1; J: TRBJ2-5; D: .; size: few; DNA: TGCAGCGTTGTGTTACTTTTGGGAGAGACCCAGTACTTC; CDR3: CSVVLLLGETQYF
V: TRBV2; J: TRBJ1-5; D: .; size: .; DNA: TGTGCCAGCAGGAAAGACGTTCGGCAGCCCCAGCATTTT; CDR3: CASRKDVRQPQHF
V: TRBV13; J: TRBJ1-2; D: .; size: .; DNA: TGTGCCAGCAGTGAAGAGGGGCAGGCTCTAACCTATGGCTACACCTTC; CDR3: CASSEEGQALTYGYTF